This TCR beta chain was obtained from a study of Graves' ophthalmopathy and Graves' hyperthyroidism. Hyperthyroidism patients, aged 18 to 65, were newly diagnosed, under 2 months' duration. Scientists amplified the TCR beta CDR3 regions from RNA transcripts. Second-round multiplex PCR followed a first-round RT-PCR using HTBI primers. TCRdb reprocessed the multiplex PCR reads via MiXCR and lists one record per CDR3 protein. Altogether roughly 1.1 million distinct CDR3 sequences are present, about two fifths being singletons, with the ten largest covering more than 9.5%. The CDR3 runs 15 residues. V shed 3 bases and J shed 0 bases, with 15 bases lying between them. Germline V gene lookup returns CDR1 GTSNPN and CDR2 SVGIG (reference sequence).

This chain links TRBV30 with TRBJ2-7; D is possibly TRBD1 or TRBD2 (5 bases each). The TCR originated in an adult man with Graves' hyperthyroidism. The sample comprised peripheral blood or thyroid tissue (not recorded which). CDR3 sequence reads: CAWRHRGANSYEQYF. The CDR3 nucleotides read TGTGCCTGGAGACATAGAGGGGCCAACTCCTACGAGCAGTACTTC.